Here is one T cell receptor beta chain with its context. CDR3 length: 16 residues. Germline lookup yields CDR1 GTSNPN and CDR2 SVGIG (reference sequence). J lost 3 bases, V lost 2 bases, and 11 bases had no gene match. The record originates from a study of blood T cell repertoires in COVID-19. Looking at the study overall: The samples span acute and convalescent COVID-19 from the United States, Italy and Spain.

Original methodology: Reference gene primer amplification gave estimated nucleated cell counts. TCRdb keeps only in-frame clones here, not all; method: immunoSEQ multiplex PCR. V, J and clone size are those of that table, while D and trimming were read from the DNA. The data contain about 250,000 clones, about 86% of them singletons. Sequencing was done on a sample of peripheral blood. The receptor's source is a man older than 75 with acute or convalescent COVID-19. This sequence joins TRBV30 and TRBJ1-2; 8 nucleotides agree with TRBD1. The CDR3 region has the DNA TGTGCCTGGAGTCCCATGGGACAGGTGGATTACTATGGCTACACCTTC. Amino acids: CAWSPMGQVDYYGYTF.